In its sample, the clone carrying this T cell receptor beta chain was seen many times. Its matching antigen is unknown. This entry comes from a study of T-cell memory formation after mild COVID-19. Turning to the study itself: In these data, TCR clusters were largely donor specific. Overall study results and limits: Prior to infection, memory already included some responding clones, suggesting cross-reactive memory joined. Balance between CD4 and CD8 was seen in clones contracting day 15 to 85, and a CD4+ lean was seen in later expanders.

Germline lookup yields CDR1 SEHNR and CDR2 FQNEAQ (reference sequence). The CDR3 length is 16 residues. Trimming took 5 bases from V and 3 from J; bases not matched to a gene: 8. Using constant-segment primers, 5'RACE produced TCR alpha and TCR beta cDNA libraries carrying sample barcodes and UMIs. TCRdb used MiXCR to reprocess the 5' RACE reads, holding one entry per CDR3 protein. The sample lists around 200,000 distinct CDR3 sequences; about 10% were seen once. The TCR originated in a man between 18 and 29 years old who had mild COVID-19 (a few samples of this study predate the infection). Cell type and time point are not known. V is TRBV7-9 and J is TRBJ2-5; 11 nucleotides agree with TRBD1. Source material: PBMCs or a T cell subset sorted from them (not recorded which). Here the CDR3 reads CASSPGTGGVEETQYF. The CDR3, as DNA: TGTGCCAGCAGCCCCGGGACAGGGGGTGTTGAAGAGACCCAGTACTTC.